The TCR beta chain under discussion was sequenced for a study of T-cell reconstitution after alpha-beta-depleted transplantation in children. Between the trimmed V and J ends, which lost 5 bases and 6 bases, there was a span of 17 bases. The CDR3 runs 16 residues. In its sample, this clonotype was seen many times. Preparation of the TCRbeta library used unique molecular identifiers. MiXCR, run by TCRdb on the PCR reads, gives a single entry per CDR3 protein. The sample consists of approximately 240,000 distinct CDR3 sequences, 9.7% of them appearing once. This specimen was PBMCs from the stem cell graft donor, taken from the stem cell graft. The J gene is TRBJ1-6, the V gene TRBV12-3 or TRBV12-4; D is undetermined. This sequence originates from a human donor who donated a stem cell graft to a child with SCID. CDR3: CASSLTGEIINSPLHF. The CDR3 DNA is TGTGCCAGCAGTCTTACCGGGGAAATAATTAATTCACCCCTCCACTTT.